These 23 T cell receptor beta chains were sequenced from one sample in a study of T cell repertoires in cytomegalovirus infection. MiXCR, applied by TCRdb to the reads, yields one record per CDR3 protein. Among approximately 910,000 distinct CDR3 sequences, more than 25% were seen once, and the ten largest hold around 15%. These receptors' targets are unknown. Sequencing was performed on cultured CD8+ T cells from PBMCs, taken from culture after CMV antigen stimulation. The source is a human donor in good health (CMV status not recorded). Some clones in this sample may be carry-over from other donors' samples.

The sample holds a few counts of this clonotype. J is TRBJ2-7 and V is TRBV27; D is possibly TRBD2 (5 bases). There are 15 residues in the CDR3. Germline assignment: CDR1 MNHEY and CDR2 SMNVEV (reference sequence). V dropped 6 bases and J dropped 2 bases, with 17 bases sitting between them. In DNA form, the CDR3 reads TGTGCCAGCAGCCAAAGAGGGCATGCCGCCTACGAGCAGTACGTC. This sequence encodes CASSQRGHAAYEQYV.

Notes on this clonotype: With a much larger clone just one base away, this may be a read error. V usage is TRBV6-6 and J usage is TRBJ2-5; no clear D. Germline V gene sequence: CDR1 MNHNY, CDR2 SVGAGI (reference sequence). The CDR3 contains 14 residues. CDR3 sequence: CASCYSKTIETQYF. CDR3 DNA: TGTGCCAGCTGTTACTCTAAGACAATAGAGACCCAGTACTTC.

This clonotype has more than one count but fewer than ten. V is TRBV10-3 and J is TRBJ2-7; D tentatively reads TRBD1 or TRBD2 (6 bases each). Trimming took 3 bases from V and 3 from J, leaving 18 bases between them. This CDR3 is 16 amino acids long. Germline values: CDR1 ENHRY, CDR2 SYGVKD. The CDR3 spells CAISERGHQMNYEQYF. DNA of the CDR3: TGTGCCATCAGTGAACGGGGGCATCAGATGAACTACGAGCAGTACTTC.

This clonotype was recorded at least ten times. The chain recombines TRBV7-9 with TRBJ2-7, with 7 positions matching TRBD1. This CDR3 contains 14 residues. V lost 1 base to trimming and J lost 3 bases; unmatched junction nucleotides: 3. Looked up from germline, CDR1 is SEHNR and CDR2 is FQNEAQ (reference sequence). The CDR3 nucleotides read TGTGCCAGCAGCTTAGATGACAGGGACTACGAGCAGTACTTC. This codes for CASSLDDRDYEQYF. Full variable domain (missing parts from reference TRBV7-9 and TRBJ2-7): DTGVSQNPRHKITKRGQNVTFRCDPISEHNRLYWYRQTLGQGPEFLTYFQNEAQLEKSRLLSDRFSAERPKGSFSTLEIQRTEQGDSAMYLCASSLDDRDYEQYFGPGTRLTVT.

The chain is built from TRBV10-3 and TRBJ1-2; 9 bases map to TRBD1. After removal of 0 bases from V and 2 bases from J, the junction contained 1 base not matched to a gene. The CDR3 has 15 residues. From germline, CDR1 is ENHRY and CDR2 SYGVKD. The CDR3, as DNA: TGTGCCATCAGTGAGTCGGGACAGGGAAACTATGGCTACACCTTC. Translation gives CAISESGQGNYGYTF.

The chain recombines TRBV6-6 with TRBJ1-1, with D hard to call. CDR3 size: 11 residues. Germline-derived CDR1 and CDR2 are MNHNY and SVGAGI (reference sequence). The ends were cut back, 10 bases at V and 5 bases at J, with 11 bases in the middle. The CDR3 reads CAIGEGTEAFF. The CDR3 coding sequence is TGTGCCATCGGCGAGGGTACTGAAGCTTTCTTT.

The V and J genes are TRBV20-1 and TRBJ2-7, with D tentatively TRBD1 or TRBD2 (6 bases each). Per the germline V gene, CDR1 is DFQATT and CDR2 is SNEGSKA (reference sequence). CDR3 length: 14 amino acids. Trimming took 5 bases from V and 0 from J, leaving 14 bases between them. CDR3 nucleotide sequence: TGCAGTGCTGCGTTTAGGGGGGTCTCCTACGAGCAGTACGTC. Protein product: CSAAFRGVSYEQYV.

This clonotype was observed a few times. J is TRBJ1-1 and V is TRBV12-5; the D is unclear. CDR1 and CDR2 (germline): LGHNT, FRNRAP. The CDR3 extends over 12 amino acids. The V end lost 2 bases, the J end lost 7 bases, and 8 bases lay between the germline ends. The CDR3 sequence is CASGLPPREAFF. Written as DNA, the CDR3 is TGTGCTAGTGGTTTGCCCCCCCGTGAAGCTTTCTTT.

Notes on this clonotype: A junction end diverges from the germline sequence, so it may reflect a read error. This CDR3 is CASTLGTSLSYNEQFF. The CDR3 nucleotides read TGTGCCAGCACCTTAGGTACCAGCCTCTCCTACAATGAGCAGTTCTTC. This sequence joins TRBV7-6 and TRBJ2-1; D not certain. Germline-derived CDR1 and CDR2 are SGHVS and FNYEAQ. The CDR3 has 16 amino acids.

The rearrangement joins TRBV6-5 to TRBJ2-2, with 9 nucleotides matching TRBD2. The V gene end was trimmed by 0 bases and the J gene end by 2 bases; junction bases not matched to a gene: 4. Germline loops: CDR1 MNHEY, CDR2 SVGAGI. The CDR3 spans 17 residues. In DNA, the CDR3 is TGTGCCAGCAGTTACTCTCAGCGGGGGGCAAACACCGGGGAGCTGTTTTTT. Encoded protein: CASSYSQRGANTGELFF.

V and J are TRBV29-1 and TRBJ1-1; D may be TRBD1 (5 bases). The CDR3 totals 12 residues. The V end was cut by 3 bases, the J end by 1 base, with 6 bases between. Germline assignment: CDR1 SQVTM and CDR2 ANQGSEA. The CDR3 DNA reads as TGCAGCGTTGACAGGGAGAACACTGAAGCTTTCTTT. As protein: CSVDRENTEAFF.

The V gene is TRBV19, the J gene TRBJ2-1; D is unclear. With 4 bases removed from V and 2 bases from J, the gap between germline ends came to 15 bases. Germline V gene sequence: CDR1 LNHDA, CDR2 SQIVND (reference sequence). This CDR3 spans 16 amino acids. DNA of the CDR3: TGTGCCAGTAGTAAACTCGCCAGTAAGGCCTACAATGAGCAGTTCTTC. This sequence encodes CASSKLASKAYNEQFF.

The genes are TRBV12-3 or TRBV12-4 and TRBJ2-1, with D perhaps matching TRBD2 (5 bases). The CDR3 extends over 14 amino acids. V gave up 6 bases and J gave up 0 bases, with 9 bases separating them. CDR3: CASSRRSSYNEQFF. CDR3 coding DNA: TGTGCCAGCAGCAGGAGGAGCTCCTACAATGAGCAGTTCTTC.

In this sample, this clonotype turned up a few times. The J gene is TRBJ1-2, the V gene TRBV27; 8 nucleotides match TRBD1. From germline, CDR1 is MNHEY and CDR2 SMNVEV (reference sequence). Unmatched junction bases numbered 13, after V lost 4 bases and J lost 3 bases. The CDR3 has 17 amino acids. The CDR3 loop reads CASSYLWTGLPYYGYTF. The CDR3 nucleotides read TGTGCCAGCAGTTACCTCTGGACAGGGCTACCGTACTATGGCTACACCTTC.

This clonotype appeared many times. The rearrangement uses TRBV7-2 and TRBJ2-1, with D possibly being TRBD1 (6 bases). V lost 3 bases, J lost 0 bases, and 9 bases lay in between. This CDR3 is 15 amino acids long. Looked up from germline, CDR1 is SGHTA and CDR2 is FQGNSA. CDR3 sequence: CASSFVDSSYNEQFF. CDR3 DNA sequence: TGTGCCAGCAGCTTCGTGGACAGCTCCTACAATGAGCAGTTCTTC.

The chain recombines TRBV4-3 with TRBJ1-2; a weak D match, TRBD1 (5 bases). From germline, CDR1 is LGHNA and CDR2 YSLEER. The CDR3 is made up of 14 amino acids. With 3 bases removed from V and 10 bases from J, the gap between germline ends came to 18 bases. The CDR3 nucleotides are TGCGCCAGCAGCCAGAACTCCGGACCCGGGGCCTACACCTTC. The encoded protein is CASSQNSGPGAYTF.

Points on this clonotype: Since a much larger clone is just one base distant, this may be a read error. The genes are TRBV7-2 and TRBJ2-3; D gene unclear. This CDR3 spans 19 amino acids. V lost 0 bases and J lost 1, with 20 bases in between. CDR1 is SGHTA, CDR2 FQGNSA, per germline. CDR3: CASSLALSISADGTDTQYF. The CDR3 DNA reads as TGTGCCAGCAGCTTAGCCCTATCCATTTCGGCAGACGGCACAGATACGCAGTATTTT. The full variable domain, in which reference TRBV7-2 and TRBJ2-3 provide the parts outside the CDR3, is GAGVSQSPSNKVTEKGKDVELRCDPISGHTALYWYRQSLGQGLEFLIYFQGNSAPDKSGLPSDRFSAERTGGSVSTLTIQRTQQEDSAVYLCASSLALSISADGTDTQYFGPGTRLTVL.

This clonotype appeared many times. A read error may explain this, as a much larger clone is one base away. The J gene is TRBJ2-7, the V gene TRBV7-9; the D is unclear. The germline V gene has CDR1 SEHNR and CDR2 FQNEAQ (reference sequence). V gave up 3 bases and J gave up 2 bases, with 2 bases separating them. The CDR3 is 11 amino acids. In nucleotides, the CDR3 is TGTGCCAGCAGCTTTACCTACGAGCAGTACTTC. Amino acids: CASSFTYEQYF.

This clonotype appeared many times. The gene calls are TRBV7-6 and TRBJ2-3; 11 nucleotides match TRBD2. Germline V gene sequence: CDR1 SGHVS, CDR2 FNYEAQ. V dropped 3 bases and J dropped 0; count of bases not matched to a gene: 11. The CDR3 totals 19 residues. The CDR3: CASSFGYLAGGLSTDTQYF. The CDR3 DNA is TGTGCCAGCAGCTTTGGCTACCTAGCGGGGGGCCTAAGCACAGATACGCAGTATTTT. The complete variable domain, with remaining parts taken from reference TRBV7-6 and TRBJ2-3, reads GAGVSQSPRYKVTKRGQDVALRCDPISGHVSLYWYRQALGQGPEFLTYFNYEAQQDKSGLPNDRFSAERPEGSISTLTIQRTEQRDSAMYRCASSFGYLAGGLSTDTQYFGPGTRLTVL.

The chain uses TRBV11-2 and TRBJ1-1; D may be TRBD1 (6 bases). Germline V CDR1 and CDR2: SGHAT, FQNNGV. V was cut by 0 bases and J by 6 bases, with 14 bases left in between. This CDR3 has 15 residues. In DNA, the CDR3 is TGTGCCAGCAGCTTAGATGGGGGCCATTGGTCTGAAGCTTTCTTT. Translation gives CASSLDGGHWSEAFF.

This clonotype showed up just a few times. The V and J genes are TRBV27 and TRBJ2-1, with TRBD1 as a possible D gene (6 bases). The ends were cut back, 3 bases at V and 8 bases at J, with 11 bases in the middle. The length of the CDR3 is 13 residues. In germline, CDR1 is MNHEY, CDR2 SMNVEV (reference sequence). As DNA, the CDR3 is TGTGCCAGCAGTTTCTCCAGGGGCGATGAGCAGTTCTTC. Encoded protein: CASSFSRGDEQFF.

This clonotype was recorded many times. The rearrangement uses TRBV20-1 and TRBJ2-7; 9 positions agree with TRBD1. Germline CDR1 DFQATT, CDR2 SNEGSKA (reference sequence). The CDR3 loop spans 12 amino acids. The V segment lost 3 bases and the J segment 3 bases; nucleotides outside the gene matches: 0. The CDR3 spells CSARGQGYEQYV. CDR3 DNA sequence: TGCAGTGCTAGGGGACAGGGCTACGAGCAGTACGTC.

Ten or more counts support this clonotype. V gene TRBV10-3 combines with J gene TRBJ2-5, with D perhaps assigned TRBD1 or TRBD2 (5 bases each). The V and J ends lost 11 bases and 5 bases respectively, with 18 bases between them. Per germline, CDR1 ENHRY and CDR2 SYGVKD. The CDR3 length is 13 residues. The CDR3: CASGVRVGETQYF. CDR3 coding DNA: TGTGCCTCCGGGGTCAGGGTTGGGGAGACCCAGTACTTC.